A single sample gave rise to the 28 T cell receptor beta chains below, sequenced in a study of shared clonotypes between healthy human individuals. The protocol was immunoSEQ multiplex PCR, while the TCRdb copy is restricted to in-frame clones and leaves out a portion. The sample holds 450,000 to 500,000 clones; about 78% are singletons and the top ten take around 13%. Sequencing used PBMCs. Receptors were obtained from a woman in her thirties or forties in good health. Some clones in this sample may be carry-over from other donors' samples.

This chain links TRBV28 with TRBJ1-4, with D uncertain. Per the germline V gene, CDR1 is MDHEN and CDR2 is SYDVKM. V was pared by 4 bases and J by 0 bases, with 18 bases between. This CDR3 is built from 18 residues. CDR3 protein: CASSSMDGLEATNEKLFF. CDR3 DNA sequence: TGTGCCAGCAGTTCGATGGACGGATTAGAAGCAACTAATGAAAAACTGTTTTTT.

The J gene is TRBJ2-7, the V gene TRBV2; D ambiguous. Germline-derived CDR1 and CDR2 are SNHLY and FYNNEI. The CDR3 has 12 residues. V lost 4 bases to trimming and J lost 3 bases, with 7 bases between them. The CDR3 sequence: CASSASIYEQYF. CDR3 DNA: TGTGCCAGCAGTGCGTCTATCTACGAGCAGTACTTC.

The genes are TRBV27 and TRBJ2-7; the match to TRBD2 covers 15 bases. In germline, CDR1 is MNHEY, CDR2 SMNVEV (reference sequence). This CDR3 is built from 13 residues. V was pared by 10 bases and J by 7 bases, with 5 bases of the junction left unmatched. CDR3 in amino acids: CANRTSGRVEQYF. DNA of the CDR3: TGTGCCAACAGGACTAGCGGGAGGGTTGAGCAGTACTTC.

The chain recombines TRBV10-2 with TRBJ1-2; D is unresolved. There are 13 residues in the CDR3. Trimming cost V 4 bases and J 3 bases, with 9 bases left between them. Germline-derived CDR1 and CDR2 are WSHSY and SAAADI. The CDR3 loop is CASSAAAYYGYTF. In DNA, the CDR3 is TGCGCCAGCAGTGCGGCGGCTTACTATGGCTACACCTTC.

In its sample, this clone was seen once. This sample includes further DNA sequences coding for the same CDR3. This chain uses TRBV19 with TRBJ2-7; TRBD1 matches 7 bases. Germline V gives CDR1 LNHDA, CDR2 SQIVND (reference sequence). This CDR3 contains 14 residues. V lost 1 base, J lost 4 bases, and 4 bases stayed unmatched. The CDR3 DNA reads TGTGCCAGTAGTATAGGGAGACAGGGATACGAGCAGTACTTC. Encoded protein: CASSIGRQGYEQYF.

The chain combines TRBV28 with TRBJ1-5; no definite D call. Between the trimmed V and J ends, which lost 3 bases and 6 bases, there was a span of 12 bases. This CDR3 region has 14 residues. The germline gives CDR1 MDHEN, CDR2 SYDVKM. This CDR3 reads CASSFPRGFQPQHF. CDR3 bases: TGTGCCAGCAGTTTCCCGCGAGGGTTTCAGCCCCAGCATTTT. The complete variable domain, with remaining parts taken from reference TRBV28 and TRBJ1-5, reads DVKVTQSSRYLVKRTGEKVFLECVQDMDHENMFWYRQDPGLGLRLIYFSYDVKMKEKGDIPEGYSVSREKKERFSLILESASTNQTSMYLCASSFPRGFQPQHFGDGTRLSIL.

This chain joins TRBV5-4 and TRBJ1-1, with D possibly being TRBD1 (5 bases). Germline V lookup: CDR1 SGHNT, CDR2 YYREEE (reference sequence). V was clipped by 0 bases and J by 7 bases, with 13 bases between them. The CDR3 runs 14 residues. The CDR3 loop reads CASSLASQGGEAFF. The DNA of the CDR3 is TGTGCCAGCAGCTTGGCCTCGCAGGGCGGTGAAGCTTTCTTT.

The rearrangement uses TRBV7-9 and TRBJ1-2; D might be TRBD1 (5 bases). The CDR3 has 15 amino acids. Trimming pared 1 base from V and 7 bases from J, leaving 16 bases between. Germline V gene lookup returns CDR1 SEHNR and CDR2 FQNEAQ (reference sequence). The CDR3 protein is CASSLEVQGYSGYTF. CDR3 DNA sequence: TGTGCCAGCAGCTTAGAAGTCCAGGGTTATTCTGGCTACACCTTC.

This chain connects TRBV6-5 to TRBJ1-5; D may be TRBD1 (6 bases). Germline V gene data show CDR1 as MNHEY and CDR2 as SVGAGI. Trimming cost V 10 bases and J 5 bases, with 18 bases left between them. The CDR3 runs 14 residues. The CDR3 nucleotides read TGTGCCACCAGGGGAGGCGTGAGAGATCAGCCCCAGCATTTT. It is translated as CATRGGVRDQPQHF.

CDR3 sequence: CASSLAGGLDGYTF. CDR3 nucleotides: TGTGCCAGCAGCTTAGCGGGGGGGCTTGATGGCTACACCTTC. The gene calls are TRBV7-2 and TRBJ1-2; D is possibly TRBD1 (6 bases). The ends were cut back, 0 bases at V and 6 bases at J, with 11 bases in the middle. CDR1 is SGHTA and CDR2 is FQGNSA in the germline V gene. This CDR3 has 14 residues.

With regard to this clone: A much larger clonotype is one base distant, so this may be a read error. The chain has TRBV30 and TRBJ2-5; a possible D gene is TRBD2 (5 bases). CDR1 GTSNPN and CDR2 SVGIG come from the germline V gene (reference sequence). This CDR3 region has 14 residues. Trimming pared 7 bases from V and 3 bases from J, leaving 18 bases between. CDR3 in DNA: TGTGCCTTGAGGAGGCTCCTGTACAAAGAGACCCAGTACTTC. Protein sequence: CALRRLLYKETQYF. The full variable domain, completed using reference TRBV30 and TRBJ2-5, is SQTIHQWPATLVQPVGSPLSLECTVEGTSNPNLYWYRQAAGRGLQLLFYSVGIGQISSEVPQNLSASRPQDRQFILSSKKLLLSDSGFYLCALRRLLYKETQYFGPGTRLLVL.

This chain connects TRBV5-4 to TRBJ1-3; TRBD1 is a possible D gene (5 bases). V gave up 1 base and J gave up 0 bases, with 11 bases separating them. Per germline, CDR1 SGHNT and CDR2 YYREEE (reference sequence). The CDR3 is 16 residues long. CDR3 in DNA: TGTGCCAGCAGCTTGACGATGGGGGGCTCTGGAAACACCATATATTTT. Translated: CASSLTMGGSGNTIYF.

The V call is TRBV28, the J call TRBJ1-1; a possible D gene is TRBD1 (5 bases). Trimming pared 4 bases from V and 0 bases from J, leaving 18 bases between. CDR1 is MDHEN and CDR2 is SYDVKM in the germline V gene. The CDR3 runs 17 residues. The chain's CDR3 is CASSYPRDRAMNTEAFF. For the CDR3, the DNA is TGTGCCAGCAGTTACCCCAGGGATAGAGCCATGAACACTGAAGCTTTCTTT. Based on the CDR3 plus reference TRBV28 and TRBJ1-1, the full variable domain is DVKVTQSSRYLVKRTGEKVFLECVQDMDHENMFWYRQDPGLGLRLIYFSYDVKMKEKGDIPEGYSVSREKKERFSLILESASTNQTSMYLCASSYPRDRAMNTEAFFGQGTRLTVV.

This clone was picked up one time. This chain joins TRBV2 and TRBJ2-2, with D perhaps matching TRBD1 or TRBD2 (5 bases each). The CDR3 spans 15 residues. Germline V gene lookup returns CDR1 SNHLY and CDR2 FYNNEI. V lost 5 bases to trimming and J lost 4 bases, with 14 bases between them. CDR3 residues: CASSSGTPGTGELFF. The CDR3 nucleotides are TGTGCCAGCAGTTCCGGGACGCCGGGCACCGGGGAGCTGTTTTTT.

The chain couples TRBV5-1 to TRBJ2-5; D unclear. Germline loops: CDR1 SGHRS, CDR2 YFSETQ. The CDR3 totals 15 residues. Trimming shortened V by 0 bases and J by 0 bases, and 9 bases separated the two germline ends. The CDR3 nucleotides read TGCGCCAGCAGCTTGGCGGCCAGCCACCAAGAGACCCAGTACTTC. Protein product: CASSLAASHQETQYF. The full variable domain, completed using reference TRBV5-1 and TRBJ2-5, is KAGVTQTPRYLIKTRGQQVTLSCSPISGHRSVSWYQQTPGQGLQFLFEYFSETQRNKGNFPGRFSGRQFSNSRSEMNVSTLELGDSALYLCASSLAASHQETQYFGPGTRLLVL.

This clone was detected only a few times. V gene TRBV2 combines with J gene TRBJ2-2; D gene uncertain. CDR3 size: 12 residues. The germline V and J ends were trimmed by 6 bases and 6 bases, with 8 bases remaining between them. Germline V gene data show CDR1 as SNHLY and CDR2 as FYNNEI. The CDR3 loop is CASRGDSGELFF. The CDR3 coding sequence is TGTGCCAGCAGGGGTGACTCCGGGGAGCTGTTTTTT.

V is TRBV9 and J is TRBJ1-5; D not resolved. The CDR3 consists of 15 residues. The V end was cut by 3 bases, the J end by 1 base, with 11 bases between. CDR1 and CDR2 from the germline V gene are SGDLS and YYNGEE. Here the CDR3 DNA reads TGTGCCAGCAGCGAAAACGGACTGAGCAATCAGCCCCAGCATTTT. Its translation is CASSENGLSNQPQHF.

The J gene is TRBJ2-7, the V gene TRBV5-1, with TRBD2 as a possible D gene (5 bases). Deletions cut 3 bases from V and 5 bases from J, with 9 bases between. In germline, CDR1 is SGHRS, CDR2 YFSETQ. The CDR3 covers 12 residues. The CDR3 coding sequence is TGCGCCAGCAGCTGGCGGGCGGACGAGCAGTACTTC. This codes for CASSWRADEQYF.

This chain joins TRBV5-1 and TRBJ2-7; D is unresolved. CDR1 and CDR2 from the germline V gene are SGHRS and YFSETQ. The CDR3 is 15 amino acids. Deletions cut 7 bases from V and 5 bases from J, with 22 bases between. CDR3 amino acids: CASSLWGEPLHEQYF. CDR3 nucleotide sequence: TGCGCCAGCTCCCTCTGGGGTGAGCCGCTGCACGAGCAGTACTTC.

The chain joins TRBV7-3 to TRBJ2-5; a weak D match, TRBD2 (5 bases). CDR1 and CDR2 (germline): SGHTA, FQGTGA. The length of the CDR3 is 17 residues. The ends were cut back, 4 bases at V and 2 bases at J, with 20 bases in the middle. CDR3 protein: CASSSPVWCSGQETQYF. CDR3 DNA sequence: TGTGCCAGCAGCTCGCCGGTATGGTGTTCGGGACAAGAGACCCAGTACTTC.

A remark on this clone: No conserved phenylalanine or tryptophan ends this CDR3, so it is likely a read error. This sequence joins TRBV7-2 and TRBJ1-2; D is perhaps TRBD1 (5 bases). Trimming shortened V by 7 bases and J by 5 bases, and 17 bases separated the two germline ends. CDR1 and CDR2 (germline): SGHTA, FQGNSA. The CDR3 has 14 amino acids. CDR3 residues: CASTVSRGDYGYTL. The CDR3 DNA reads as TGTGCCAGCACCGTATCTCGGGGGGATTATGGCTACACCCTC.

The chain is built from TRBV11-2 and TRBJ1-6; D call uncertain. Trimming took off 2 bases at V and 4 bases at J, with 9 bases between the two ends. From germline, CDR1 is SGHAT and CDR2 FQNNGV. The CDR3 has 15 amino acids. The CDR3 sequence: CASSLSGPYNSPLHF. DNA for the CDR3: TGTGCCAGCAGCTTAAGCGGACCGTATAATTCACCCCTCCACTTT.

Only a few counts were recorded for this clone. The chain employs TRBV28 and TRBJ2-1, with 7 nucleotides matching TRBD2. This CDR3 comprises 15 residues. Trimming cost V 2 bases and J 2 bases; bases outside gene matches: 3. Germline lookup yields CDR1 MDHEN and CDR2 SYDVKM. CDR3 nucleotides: TGTGCCAGCAGTTTAAGGGGAGGGCCCTACAATGAGCAGTTCTTC. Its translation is CASSLRGGPYNEQFF.

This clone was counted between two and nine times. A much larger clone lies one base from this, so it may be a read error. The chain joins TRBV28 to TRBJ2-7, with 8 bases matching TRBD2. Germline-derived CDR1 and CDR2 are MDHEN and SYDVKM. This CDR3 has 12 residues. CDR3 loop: CASGFGSGGSYF. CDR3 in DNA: TGTGCCAGCGGTTTTGGGAGCGGGGGTTCTTACTTC.

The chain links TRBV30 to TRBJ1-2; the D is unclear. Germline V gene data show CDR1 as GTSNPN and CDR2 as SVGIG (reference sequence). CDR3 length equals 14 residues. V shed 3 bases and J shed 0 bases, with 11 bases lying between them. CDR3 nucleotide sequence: TGTGCCTGGAGCCCGGGTGGTTCTAACTATGGCTACACCTTC. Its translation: CAWSPGGSNYGYTF. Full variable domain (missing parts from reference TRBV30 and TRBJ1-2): SQTIHQWPATLVQPVGSPLSLECTVEGTSNPNLYWYRQAAGRGLQLLFYSVGIGQISSEVPQNLSASRPQDRQFILSSKKLLLSDSGFYLCAWSPGGSNYGYTFGSGTRLTVV.

CDR3 nucleotides: TGTGCCAGCAGTTACTCGGGGACCCCCGAACAAGAGACCCAGTACTTC. Amino acid sequence: CASSYSGTPEQETQYF. The chain carries TRBV6-5 and TRBJ2-5; D may be TRBD1 or TRBD2 (5 bases each). V gave up 0 bases and J gave up 2 bases, with 13 bases separating them. Germline assignment: CDR1 MNHEY and CDR2 SVGAGI. The CDR3 extends over 16 amino acids.

The CDR3, as DNA: TGTGCCAGCAGCTTTGCTGGGGGGCACTACGAGCAGTACTTC. Translation gives CASSFAGGHYEQYF. V is TRBV11-2 and J is TRBJ2-7; D may be TRBD1 or TRBD2 (6 bases each). CDR1 SGHAT and CDR2 FQNNGV come from the germline V gene. The CDR3 contains 14 residues. V lost 3 bases, J lost 3 bases, and 12 bases lay in between.

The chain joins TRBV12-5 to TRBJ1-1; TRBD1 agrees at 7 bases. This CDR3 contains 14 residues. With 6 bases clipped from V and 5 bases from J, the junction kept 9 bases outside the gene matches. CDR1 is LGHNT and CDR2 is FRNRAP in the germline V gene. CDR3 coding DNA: TGTGCTAGTGGGTCGGGACAGTCTGGGACTGAAGCTTTCTTT. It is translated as CASGSGQSGTEAFF. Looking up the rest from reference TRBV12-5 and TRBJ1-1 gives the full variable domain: DARVTQTPRHKVTEMGQEVTMRCQPILGHNTVFWYRQTMMQGLELLAYFRNRAPLDDSGMPKDRFSAEMPDATLATLKIQPSEPRDSAVYFCASGSGQSGTEAFFGQGTRLTVV.